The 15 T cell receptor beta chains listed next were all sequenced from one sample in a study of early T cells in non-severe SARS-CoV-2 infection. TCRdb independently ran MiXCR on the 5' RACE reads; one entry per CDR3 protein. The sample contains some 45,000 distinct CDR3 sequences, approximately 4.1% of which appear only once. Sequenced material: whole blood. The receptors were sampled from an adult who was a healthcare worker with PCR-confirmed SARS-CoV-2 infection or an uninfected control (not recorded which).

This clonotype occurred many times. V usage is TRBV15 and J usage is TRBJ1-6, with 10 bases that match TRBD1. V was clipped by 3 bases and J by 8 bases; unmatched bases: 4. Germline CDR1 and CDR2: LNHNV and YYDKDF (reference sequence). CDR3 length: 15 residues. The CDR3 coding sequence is TGTGCCACCAGCAGGGACAGGGGGTCTGATTCACCCCTCCACTTT. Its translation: CATSRDRGSDSPLHF.

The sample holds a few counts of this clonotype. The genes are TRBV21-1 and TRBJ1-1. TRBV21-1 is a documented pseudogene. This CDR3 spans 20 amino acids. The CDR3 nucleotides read TGTGCCAGCAGCAAATTCACTCGAATCTGTGTTAACCAGGCTCTCACTGAAGCTTTCTTT. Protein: CASSKFTRICVNQALTEAFF.

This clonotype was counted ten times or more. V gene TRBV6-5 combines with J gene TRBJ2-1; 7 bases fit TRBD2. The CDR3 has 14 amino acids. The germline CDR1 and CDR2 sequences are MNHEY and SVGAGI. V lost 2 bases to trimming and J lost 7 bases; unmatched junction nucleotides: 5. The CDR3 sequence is CASSYLGGMNEQFF. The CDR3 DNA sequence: TGTGCCAGCAGTTACCTGGGGGGGATGAATGAGCAGTTCTTC.

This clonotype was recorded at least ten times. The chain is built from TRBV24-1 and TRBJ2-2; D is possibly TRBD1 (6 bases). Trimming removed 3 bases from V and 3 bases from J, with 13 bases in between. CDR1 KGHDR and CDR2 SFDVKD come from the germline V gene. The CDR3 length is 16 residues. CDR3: CATSDRTAFDTGELFF. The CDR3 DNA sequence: TGTGCCACCAGTGATCGGACAGCCTTTGACACCGGGGAGCTGTTTTTT.

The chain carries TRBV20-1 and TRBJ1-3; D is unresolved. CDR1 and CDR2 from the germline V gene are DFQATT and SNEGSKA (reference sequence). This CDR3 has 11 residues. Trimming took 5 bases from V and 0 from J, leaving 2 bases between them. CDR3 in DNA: TGCAGTGCTTACTCTGGAAACACCATATATTTT. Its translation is CSAYSGNTIYF.

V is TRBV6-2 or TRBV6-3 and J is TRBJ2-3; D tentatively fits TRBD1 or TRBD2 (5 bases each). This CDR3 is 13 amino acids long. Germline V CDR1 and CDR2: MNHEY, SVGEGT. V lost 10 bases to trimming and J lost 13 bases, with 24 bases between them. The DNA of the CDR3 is TGTGCCATCAAGGGGTTTGGGAGCACGACCGAGTATTTT. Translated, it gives CAIKGFGSTTEYF.

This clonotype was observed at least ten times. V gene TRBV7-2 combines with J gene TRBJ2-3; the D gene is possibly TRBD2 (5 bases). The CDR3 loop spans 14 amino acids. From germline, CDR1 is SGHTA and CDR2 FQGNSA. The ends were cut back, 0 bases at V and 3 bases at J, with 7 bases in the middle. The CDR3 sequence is CASSLAGGTDTQYF. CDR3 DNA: TGTGCCAGCAGCTTAGCTGGAGGTACAGATACGCAGTATTTT.

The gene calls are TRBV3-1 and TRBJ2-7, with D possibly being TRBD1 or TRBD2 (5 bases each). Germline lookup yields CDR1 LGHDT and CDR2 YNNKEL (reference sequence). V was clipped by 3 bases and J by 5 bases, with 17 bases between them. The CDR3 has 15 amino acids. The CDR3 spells CASSHPGKGNNEQYF. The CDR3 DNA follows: TGTGCCAGCAGCCATCCGGGGAAGGGGAACAACGAGCAGTACTTC.

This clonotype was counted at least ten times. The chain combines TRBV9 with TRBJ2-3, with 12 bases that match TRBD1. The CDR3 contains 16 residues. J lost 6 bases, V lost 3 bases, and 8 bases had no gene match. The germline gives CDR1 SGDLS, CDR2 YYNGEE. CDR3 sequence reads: CASSASGTGGWDTQYF. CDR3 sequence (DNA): TGTGCCAGCAGCGCTTCCGGGACAGGGGGCTGGGATACGCAGTATTTT.

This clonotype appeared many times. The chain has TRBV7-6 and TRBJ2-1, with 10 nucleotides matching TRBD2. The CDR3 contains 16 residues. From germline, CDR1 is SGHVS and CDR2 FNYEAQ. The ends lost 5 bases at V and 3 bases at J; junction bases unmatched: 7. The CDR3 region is CASSLTSGTLYNEQFF. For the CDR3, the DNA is TGTGCCAGCAGCCTAACTAGCGGGACGCTCTACAATGAGCAGTTCTTC.

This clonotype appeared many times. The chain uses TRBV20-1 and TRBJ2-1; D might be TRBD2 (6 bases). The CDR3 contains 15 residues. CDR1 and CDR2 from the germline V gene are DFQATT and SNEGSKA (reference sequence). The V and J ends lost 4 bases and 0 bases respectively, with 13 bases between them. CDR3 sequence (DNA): TGCAGTGCTAATCAGGGAGGAGTCTCCTACAATGAGCAGTTCTTC. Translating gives CSANQGGVSYNEQFF.

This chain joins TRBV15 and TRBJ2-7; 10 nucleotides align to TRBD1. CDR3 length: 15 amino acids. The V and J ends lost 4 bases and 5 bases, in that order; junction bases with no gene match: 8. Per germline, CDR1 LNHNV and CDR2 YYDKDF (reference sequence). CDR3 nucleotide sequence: TGTGCCACCAGCACCTCCGGGACAGGGGTGAACGAGCAGTACTTC. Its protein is CATSTSGTGVNEQYF.

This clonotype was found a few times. CDR3 region: CASSRDRQQETQYF. The CDR3 nucleotides read TGTGCCAGCAGTAGGGACAGACAACAAGAGACCCAGTACTTC. The V call is TRBV2, the J call TRBJ2-5, with TRBD1 matching over 7 bases. This CDR3 comprises 14 residues. J lost 2 bases, V lost 5 bases, and 5 bases had no gene match. Germline V gene lookup returns CDR1 SNHLY and CDR2 FYNNEI.

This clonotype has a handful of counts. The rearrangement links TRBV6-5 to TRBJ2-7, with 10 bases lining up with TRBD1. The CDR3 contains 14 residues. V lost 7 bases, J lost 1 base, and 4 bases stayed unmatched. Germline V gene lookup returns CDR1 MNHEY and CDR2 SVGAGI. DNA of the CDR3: TGTGCCAGCACCCGGGACAGGGGTTCCTACGAGCAGTACTTC. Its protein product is CASTRDRGSYEQYF.

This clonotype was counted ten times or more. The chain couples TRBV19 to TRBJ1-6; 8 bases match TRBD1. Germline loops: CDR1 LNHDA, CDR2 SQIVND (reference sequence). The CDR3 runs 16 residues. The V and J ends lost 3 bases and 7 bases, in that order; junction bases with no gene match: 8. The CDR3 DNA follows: TGTGCCAGTAGTATGGACACACAGGGGGGAAATTCACCCCTCCACTTT. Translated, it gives CASSMDTQGGNSPLHF.